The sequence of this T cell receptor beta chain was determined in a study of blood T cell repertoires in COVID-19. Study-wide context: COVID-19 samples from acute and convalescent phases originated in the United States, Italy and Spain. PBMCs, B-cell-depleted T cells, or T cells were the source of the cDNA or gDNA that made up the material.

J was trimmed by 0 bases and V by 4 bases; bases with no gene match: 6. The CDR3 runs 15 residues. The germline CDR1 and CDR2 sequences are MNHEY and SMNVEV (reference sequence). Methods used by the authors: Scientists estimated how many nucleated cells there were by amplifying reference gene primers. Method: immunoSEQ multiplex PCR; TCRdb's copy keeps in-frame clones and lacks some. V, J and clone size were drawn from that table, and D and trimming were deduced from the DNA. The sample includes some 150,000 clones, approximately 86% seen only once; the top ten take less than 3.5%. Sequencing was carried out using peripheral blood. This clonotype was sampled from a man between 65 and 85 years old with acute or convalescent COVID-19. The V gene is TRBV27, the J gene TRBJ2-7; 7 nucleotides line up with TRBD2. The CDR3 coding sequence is TGTGCCAGCAGTTCTAGCGGATCAAACTCCTACGAGCAGTACTTC. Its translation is CASSSSGSNSYEQYF.